The 6 T cell receptor beta chains below come from one sample, sequenced in a study of T cell responses to AZD1222 COVID-19 vaccine. Some clones are missing from TCRdb's copy, which holds only in-frame ones; the method was immunoSEQ multiplex PCR. In the table there are about 180,000 clones, 80% to 90% of which are singletons. Sequencing was performed on peripheral blood, taken on day 0 of AZD1222 vaccination. The receptors here all came from an adult in good health.

This clone was detected once. This sequence joins TRBV6-6 and TRBJ1-5; D is perhaps TRBD1 (5 bases). The CDR3 is 17 amino acids. The V end was cut by 5 bases, the J end by 4 bases, with 21 bases between. CDR1 and CDR2 from the germline V gene are MNHNY and SVGAGI (reference sequence). CDR3 nucleotide sequence: TGTGCCAGCAGTCCCCGCTGGGGGGGGGAAATAAATCAGCCCCAGCATTTT. Its protein is CASSPRWGGEINQPQHF.

The J gene is TRBJ2-7, the V gene TRBV9; D may be TRBD2 (6 bases). Germline CDR1 SGDLS, CDR2 YYNGEE. Trimming took off 4 bases at V and 1 base at J, with 18 bases between the two ends. This CDR3 is built from 16 residues. The CDR3 DNA reads as TGTGCCAGCAGCCAAAGAGCCCAGGGACTTTCCTACGAGCAGTACTTC. Its translation is CASSQRAQGLSYEQYF. The full variable domain, with the rest looked up from reference TRBV9 and TRBJ2-7, is DSGVTQTPKHLITATGQRVTLRCSPRSGDLSVYWYQQSLDQGLQFLIQYYNGEERAKGNILERFSAQQFPDLHSELNLSSLELGDSALYFCASSQRAQGLSYEQYFGPGTRLTVT.

The chain carries TRBV2 and TRBJ2-2, with D perhaps given as TRBD1 or TRBD2 (5 bases each). The V gene's germline CDR1 is SNHLY and CDR2 FYNNEI. Trimming left V 6 bases short and J 4 bases short, with 12 bases between. CDR3 size: 14 residues. The CDR3 is CASRSGTLTGELFF. Here the CDR3 DNA reads TGTGCCAGCAGGTCCGGGACCCTCACCGGGGAGCTGTTTTTT.

The gene calls are TRBV4-1 and TRBJ1-5; D might be TRBD1 (5 bases). Trimming took off 8 bases at V and 5 bases at J, with 16 bases between the two ends. The CDR3 length is 14 residues. Germline V gene data show CDR1 as MGHRA and CDR2 as YSYEKL. The CDR3 DNA is TGCGCCAGCGGACCAGGGCTTTCGGATCAGCCCCAGCATTTT. Its protein product is CASGPGLSDQPQHF.

This clone came up once. The rearrangement uses TRBV19 and TRBJ1-1; TRBD1 might be the D (5 bases). V lost 3 bases, J lost 7 bases, and 9 bases lay in between. Germline assignment: CDR1 LNHDA and CDR2 SQIVND (reference sequence). CDR3 size: 12 residues. The CDR3 DNA follows: TGTGCCAGTAGTATGGGGGAGGGTGAAGCTTTCTTT. This gives the protein CASSMGEGEAFF.

The V call is TRBV28, the J call TRBJ1-4, with 7 nucleotides matching TRBD1. The CDR3 consists of 16 residues. In germline, CDR1 is MDHEN, CDR2 SYDVKM. V lost 4 bases, J lost 5 bases, and 10 bases stayed unmatched. The CDR3 coding sequence is TGTGCCAGCAGTTCGAGCGCAACGGGACAGAATGAAAAACTGTTTTTT. It encodes CASSSSATGQNEKLFF.